One sample yielded the 26 T cell receptor beta chains listed below, sequenced in a study of breast tumors, draining lymph nodes, adjacent tissues. Breast cancer patients provided tissue from their axillary draining lymph nodes. TCRdb passed the multiplex PCR reads through MiXCR, listing each CDR3 protein once. The repertoire includes about 140,000 distinct CDR3 sequences, about 31% of them detected once, and about 2.5% sits in the top ten. Sequencing input: axillary lymph node tissue. The receptors stem from a female donor with breast cancer. Some clones in this sample may be carry-over from other donors' samples.

The V and J genes are TRBV30 and TRBJ2-7; D is possibly TRBD2 (6 bases). The CDR3 has 11 residues. Germline V lookup: CDR1 GTSNPN, CDR2 SVGIG (reference sequence). V was trimmed by 5 bases and J by 7 bases, leaving 12 bases between them. The CDR3 protein is CAWALDYEQYV. CDR3 sequence (DNA): TGTGCCTGGGCCTTGGACTATGAGCAGTACGTC.

This clonotype was seen a handful of times. This chain links TRBV6-5 with TRBJ2-3, with D possibly TRBD1 on 8 matching bases. With 2 bases removed from V and 2 bases from J, the gap between germline ends came to 29 bases. CDR1 is MNHEY, CDR2 SVGAGI, per germline. The CDR3 loop spans 21 amino acids. CDR3 in amino acids: CASSYIVANRGGVSITDTQYF. The CDR3 DNA is TGTGCCAGCAGTTACATAGTCGCGAACAGGGGGGGAGTAAGTATCACAGATACGCAGTATTTT.

The chain employs TRBV7-8 and TRBJ2-5; 9 bases align to TRBD2. The CDR3 is 15 amino acids. CDR1 is SGHVS and CDR2 is FQNEAQ in the germline V gene. J gave up 5 bases and V 1 base, and 5 bases lay outside the gene matches. CDR3 in amino acids: CASSLVAGGRETQYF. The CDR3 nucleotides are TGTGCCAGCAGCTTAGTGGCGGGGGGGCGCGAGACCCAGTACTTC.

This clonotype was observed many times. This chain joins TRBV10-1 and TRBJ1-6; the D is unclear. V lost 8 bases, J lost 7 bases, and 12 bases lay in between. The V gene's germline CDR1 is WNHNN and CDR2 SYGVQD (reference sequence). This CDR3 region has 13 residues. The CDR3 sequence: CASRSDGNSPLHF. CDR3 nucleotide sequence: TGCGCCAGCCGCTCGGACGGAAATTCACCCCTCCACTTT.

This clonotype was seen ten or more times. The chain has TRBV10-1 and TRBJ2-7; TRBD1 might be the D (5 bases). V lost 0 bases and J lost 7, with 19 bases in between. Germline V gives CDR1 WNHNN, CDR2 SYGVQD (reference sequence). The CDR3 length is 16 residues. The CDR3 here is CASSESGRGEGSEQYF. The CDR3 bases are TGCGCCAGCAGTGAGTCGGGTAGGGGTGAAGGTTCGGAGCAGTACTTC.

At least ten counts were recorded for this clonotype. The chain joins TRBV5-1 to TRBJ1-6; tentatively, D is TRBD1 (5 bases). Per the germline V gene, CDR1 is SGHRS and CDR2 is YFSETQ. This CDR3 contains 17 residues. With 5 bases removed from V and 0 bases from J, the gap between germline ends came to 15 bases. The CDR3 nucleotides read TGCGCCAGCAGTCGACAGACCCCGAGCTCCTATAATTCACCCCTCCACTTT. This sequence encodes CASSRQTPSSYNSPLHF.

This clonotype was counted many times. The chain employs TRBV5-1 and TRBJ1-4, with D possibly TRBD1 on 5 matching bases. Trimming removed 1 base at V and 8 bases at J, with 12 bases between. The CDR3 contains 14 residues. Germline lookup yields CDR1 SGHRS and CDR2 YFSETQ. The chain's CDR3 is CASSLRGLGEKLFF. In DNA form, the CDR3 reads TGCGCCAGCAGCTTGAGGGGATTAGGAGAAAAACTGTTTTTT.

Ten or more counts support this clonotype. The rearrangement uses TRBV5-1 and TRBJ1-2; 7 bases are a match to TRBD1. J gave up 7 bases and V 0 bases, and 9 bases lay outside the gene matches. This CDR3 region has 15 residues. Germline-derived CDR1 and CDR2 are SGHRS and YFSETQ. The CDR3 here is CASSLDGQVTSGYTF. The CDR3 DNA follows: TGCGCCAGCAGCTTGGATGGACAGGTAACTTCTGGCTACACCTTC.

This clonotype was recorded at least ten times. CDR3 sequence reads: CSATGTSRYEQYF. CDR3 nucleotides: TGCAGTGCAACCGGGACCTCGCGCTACGAGCAGTACTTC. The chain uses TRBV20-1 and TRBJ2-7, with D possibly called TRBD1 or TRBD2 (5 bases each). The germline gives CDR1 DFQATT, CDR2 SNEGSKA (reference sequence). The CDR3 contains 13 residues. Trimming removed 6 bases at V and 3 bases at J, with 15 bases between.

This clonotype was counted many times. V usage is TRBV4-3 and J usage is TRBJ1-2; 10 positions agree with TRBD1. The CDR3 consists of 18 residues. J gave up 5 bases and V 0 bases, and 12 bases lay outside the gene matches. Germline V CDR1 and CDR2: LGHNA, YSLEER. DNA for the CDR3: TGCGCCAGCAGCCAAGATCGTGGGACAGGGGTAGTCAGTTATGGCTACACCTTC. This sequence encodes CASSQDRGTGVVSYGYTF.

This clonotype has ten or more counts. The chain has TRBV5-5 and TRBJ2-6; TRBD1 or TRBD2 may be the D gene (6 bases each). Germline V gene lookup returns CDR1 SGHKS and CDR2 YYEKEE (reference sequence). The CDR3 covers 18 residues. Trimming took off 1 base at V and 0 bases at J, with 14 bases between the two ends. CDR3 sequence: CASSLSGAPRSGANVLTF. The CDR3 DNA reads TGTGCCAGCAGCTTGTCGGGGGCACCCCGCTCTGGGGCCAACGTCCTGACTTTC.

This clonotype was detected many times. The chain uses TRBV6-5 and TRBJ2-1; the match to TRBD1 covers 9 bases. The V segment lost 10 bases and the J segment 7 bases; nucleotides outside the gene matches: 14. The CDR3 length is 15 residues. From germline, CDR1 is MNHEY and CDR2 SVGAGI. CDR3 amino acids: CATRRNRDRVNEQFF. CDR3 bases: TGTGCCACCCGGAGGAACCGGGACAGGGTAAATGAGCAGTTCTTC.

The chain recombines TRBV12-3 or TRBV12-4 with TRBJ2-3, with D perhaps given as TRBD1 or TRBD2 (5 bases each). This CDR3 comprises 11 residues. V gave up 6 bases and J gave up 13 bases, with 14 bases separating them. CDR3 loop: CASSPGTQEYF. CDR3 bases: TGTGCCAGCAGCCCAGGGACCCAGGAGTATTTT.

The chain couples TRBV24-1 to TRBJ1-2; 8 bases are shared with TRBD1. Germline V gene lookup returns CDR1 KGHDR and CDR2 SFDVKD. The CDR3 totals 14 residues. The ends lost 5 bases at V and 6 bases at J; junction bases unmatched: 7. The CDR3 DNA follows: TGTGCCACCAGTGCTAGACAGGGGCAGCATGGCTACACCTTC. This codes for CATSARQGQHGYTF.

This clonotype was found a few times. The CDR3 bases are TGTGCCAGCAGCTTATCGGCCCACCCCTCTGGGGCCAACCTCCCGACTTTC. It specifies CASSLSAHPSGANLPTF. The V call is TRBV7-6, the J call TRBJ2-6; weak D call: TRBD1 (5 bases). This CDR3 is 17 amino acids long. With 2 bases removed from V and 18 bases from J, the gap between germline ends came to 29 bases. From germline, CDR1 is SGHVS and CDR2 FNYEAQ. The full variable domain, its missing parts supplied by reference TRBV7-6 and TRBJ2-6, is GAGVSQSPRYKVTKRGQDVALRCDPISGHVSLYWYRQALGQGPEFLTYFNYEAQQDKSGLPNDRFSAERPEGSISTLTIQRTEQRDSAMYRCASSLSAHPSGANLPTFGAGSRLTVL.

This clonotype appeared many times. The chain has TRBV5-1 and TRBJ2-1; 13 bases line up with TRBD2. The J segment lost 6 bases and the V segment lost 1 base, leaving 4 bases of the junction unmatched. The CDR3 covers 16 residues. The germline V gene has CDR1 SGHRS and CDR2 YFSETQ. The CDR3 DNA follows: TGCGCCAGCAGCTTGACTAGCGGGGGGGCTGTCAATGAGCAGTTCTTC. Encoded protein: CASSLTSGGAVNEQFF.

The table lists this clonotype with many counts. CDR3 DNA: TGTGCCAGCAGCGTAGTGGCAGGCCTTAATGAAAAACTGTTTTTT. Translated: CASSVVAGLNEKLFF. V and J are TRBV9 and TRBJ1-4; D is uncertain. Trimming shortened V by 0 bases and J by 4 bases, and 10 bases separated the two germline ends. The germline CDR1 and CDR2 sequences are SGDLS and YYNGEE. This CDR3 contains 15 residues.

V usage is TRBV7-9 and J usage is TRBJ1-6; TRBD1 matches 11 bases. CDR1 is SEHNR and CDR2 is FQNEAQ in the germline V gene (reference sequence). CDR3 length: 19 residues. The V and J ends lost 5 bases and 0 bases, in that order; junction bases with no gene match: 9. This CDR3 reads CASSLVRDRGNSYNSPLHF. The CDR3, as DNA: TGTGCCAGCAGCCTAGTGCGGGACAGGGGGAACTCCTATAATTCACCCCTCCACTTT.

This clonotype was seen ten or more times. The chain carries TRBV7-8 and TRBJ2-6; possibly TRBD2 for D (5 bases). Between the trimmed V and J ends, which lost 4 bases and 1 base, there was a span of 14 bases. The germline gives CDR1 SGHVS, CDR2 FQNEAQ. The CDR3 extends over 17 amino acids. CDR3 DNA sequence: TGTGCCAGCAGCTGGGTTCGGGGTACGTCTGGGGCCAACGTCCTGACTTTC. It translates to CASSWVRGTSGANVLTF.

This clonotype was counted at least ten times. The V call is TRBV5-6, the J call TRBJ2-7; D ambiguous. CDR3 size: 15 residues. CDR1 SGHDT and CDR2 YYEEEE come from the germline V gene. The germline V and J ends were trimmed by 0 bases and 6 bases, with 16 bases remaining between them. The CDR3 DNA sequence: TGTGCCAGCAGCTTGGCTTCCACCCCTAAGGGCGAGCAGTACTTC. Protein: CASSLASTPKGEQYF.

This clonotype was seen many times. This sequence joins TRBV10-2 and TRBJ2-7, with 11 bases that match TRBD1. Per germline, CDR1 WSHSY and CDR2 SAAADI. The CDR3 is 17 residues long. Trimming removed 0 bases from V and 4 bases from J; junction bases left unmatched: 8. The CDR3: CASSESQDRGRLYEQYV. Written as DNA, the CDR3 is TGCGCCAGCAGTGAGTCACAGGACAGGGGGCGCTTATACGAGCAGTACGTC.

This chain joins TRBV7-2 and TRBJ2-5; tentatively, D is TRBD2 (6 bases). The V end lost 5 bases, the J end lost 0 bases, and 16 bases lay between the germline ends. From germline, CDR1 is SGHTA and CDR2 FQGNSA. CDR3 length: 16 amino acids. The CDR3 DNA is TGTGCCAGCAGCACCTATGGGGGGACTTACCAAGAGACCCAGTACTTC. As protein: CASSTYGGTYQETQYF. Using reference TRBV7-2 and TRBJ2-5 for the parts outside the CDR3, the full variable domain is GAGVSQSPSNKVTEKGKDVELRCDPISGHTALYWYRQSLGQGLEFLIYFQGNSAPDKSGLPSDRFSAERTGGSVSTLTIQRTQQEDSAVYLCASSTYGGTYQETQYFGPGTRLLVL.

The chain employs TRBV12-3 or TRBV12-4 and TRBJ1-1; D is perhaps TRBD1 (5 bases). V was clipped by 5 bases and J by 5 bases, with 15 bases between them. This CDR3 has 14 amino acids. The CDR3 sequence: CASSLGLGSTEAFF. For the CDR3, the DNA is TGTGCCAGCAGTCTGGGACTGGGGTCGACTGAAGCTTTCTTT.

This clonotype has at least ten counts. The chain employs TRBV29-1 and TRBJ2-1; 10 positions agree with TRBD2. The germline CDR1 and CDR2 sequences are SQVTM and ANQGSEA. J gave up 5 bases and V 7 bases, and 8 bases lay outside the gene matches. The CDR3 covers 14 residues. DNA for the CDR3: TGCAGCGGCAAAAGCGGGGGGGAAGACAATGAGCAGTTCTTC. Residues: CSGKSGGEDNEQFF.

This clonotype was seen at least ten times. J is TRBJ2-2 and V is TRBV5-1, with TRBD1 matching 8 bases. The germline CDR1 and CDR2 sequences are SGHRS and YFSETQ. V shed 4 bases and J 5 bases; nucleotides not matched to a gene: 10. This CDR3 has 16 amino acids. Here the CDR3 DNA reads TGCGCCAGCAGCACTGGGACAGGATCTGCTACCGGGGAGCTGTTTTTT. It codes for CASSTGTGSATGELFF.

This clonotype was seen repeatedly, ten times or more. An end of the junction does not agree with germline; a read error may underlie this. The chain couples TRBV7-7 to TRBJ2-3; D unresolved. Germline CDR1 and CDR2: SSHAT and FNYEAQ (reference sequence). The CDR3 runs to 15 residues. CDR3 coding DNA: TGTGCTAGCAGCTTAGGAACTATCGGCACAGATACGCAGTATTTT. This codes for CASSLGTIGTDTQYF. The entire variable domain, with the rest obtained from reference TRBV7-7 and TRBJ2-3, is as follows: GAGVSQSPRYKVTKRGQDVTLRCDPISSHATLYWYQQALGQGPEFLTYFNYEAQPDKSGLPSDRFSAERPEGSISTLTIQRTEQRDSAMYRCASSLGTIGTDTQYFGPGTRLTVL.